This paragraph reports one T cell receptor (beta chain). The antigen is unknown. The source of the sample is a study of cytomegalovirus exposure and HLA in healthy donors. Whole-study results and caveats: The availability of immune exposure information extended only to CMV serostatus. Across all donors, roughly uniform sequencing depth was an assumption of the presence/absence analyses. The majority of CMV-associated TCR beta chains were reported as apparently HLA-restricted in a later analysis. A reported reduction in N-insertions relative to the 666-donor mean was seen in an Asian-associated ancestry cluster in a later analysis.

Vbeta (60) and Jbeta (13) primers were used in the PCR. Sequenced by immunoSEQ multiplex PCR; TCRdb stores in-frame clones only, minus some. The sample has some 170,000 clones, around 77% seen once. The sequence was obtained from a woman in her thirties or forties in good health and CMV-seronegative. What was sequenced was PBMCs.

CDR3 nucleotide sequence: TGTGCCAGCAGAGGCCCGACAGGCTTCTCTGGAAACACCATATATTTT. This gives the protein CASRGPTGFSGNTIYF. V and J are TRBV27 and TRBJ1-3; perhaps TRBD1 as D (6 bases). Germline V gives CDR1 MNHEY, CDR2 SMNVEV (reference sequence). V was cut by 6 bases and J by 0 bases, with 15 bases left in between. The length of the CDR3 is 16 residues.